This is a list of T cell receptor beta chains from one sample in a study of blood T cell repertoires in COVID-19. The assay was immunoSEQ multiplex PCR, and TCRdb's table has in-frame clones only and misses some. The sample yields tens of thousands of clones, 80% to 95% seen once. The sample comprised peripheral blood. The receptor source for this set is a man in his forties or fifties with COVID-19, enrolled during active disease. CDR3s include the opening cysteine and the closing phenylalanine or tryptophan. A D gene is named only where the DNA matches it firmly. Size tells how often a clone was seen (once, few, many) or the class of an expanded clone, and some rows leave it out.

v_gene	d_gene	j_gene	abundance	CDR3aa	CDR3nt
TRBV5-1	TRBD2	TRBJ2-2	NA	CASSPTLAANTGELFF	TGCGCCAGCAGCCCCACCCTAGCGGCGAACACCGGGGAGCTGTTTTTT
TRBV11-2	TRBD1	TRBJ1-1	NA	CASSLTTGGNTEAFF	TGTGCCAGCAGCTTAACTACAGGGGGGAACACTGAAGCTTTCTTT
TRBV25-1	TRBD1	TRBJ1-1	NA	CASGTGVGITEAFF	TGTGCCAGCGGGACAGGGGTAGGAATCACTGAAGCTTTCTTT
TRBV6-5	TRBD2	TRBJ2-7	NA	CASSYASGGSYEQYF	TGTGCCAGCAGTTACGCTAGCGGGGGGTCCTACGAGCAGTACTTC
TRBV4-1	TRBD2	TRBJ2-3	NA	CASSQTYSGSTTDTQYF	TGCGCCAGCAGCCAAACGTATAGCGGGAGCACCACAGATACGCAGTATTTT
TRBV6-1	TRBD1	TRBJ1-2	NA	CASSETRTGWDGYTF	TGTGCCAGCAGTGAAACGAGGACAGGGTGGGATGGCTACACCTTC
TRBV2	TRBD1	TRBJ1-3	NA	CASTWDRGSPGNTIYF	TGTGCCAGCACTTGGGACAGGGGGTCTCCTGGAAACACCATATATTTT
TRBV4-3	TRBD1	TRBJ1-2	once	CASSQDWGAGGGRGYTF	TGCGCCAGCAGCCAAGATTGGGGGGCAGGGGGCGGCAGGGGCTACACCTTC
TRBV4-1	NA	TRBJ1-1	NA	CASSQDAGEAFF	TGCGCCAGCAGCCAAGATGCGGGTGAAGCTTTCTTT
TRBV10-3	TRBD1	TRBJ2-4	few	CAISERGQGVKNIQYF	TGTGCCATCAGTGAGCGCGGACAGGGAGTCAAAAACATTCAGTACTTC
TRBV5-4	TRBD2	TRBJ2-1	NA	CASSLAAGGNNEQFF	TGTGCCAGCAGCTTGGCTGCGGGAGGGAACAATGAGCAGTTCTTC
TRBV6-4	NA	TRBJ2-7	NA	CASSQARGTHVNEQYF	TGTGCCAGCAGCCAGGCGAGGGGGACCCACGTAAACGAGCAGTACTTC
TRBV7-6	TRBD1	TRBJ2-1	NA	CASSLEGGGYEQFF	TGTGCCAGCAGCTTAGAAGGGGGCGGGTATGAGCAGTTCTTC
TRBV7-8	NA	TRBJ2-7	few	CASSLVGQGGYEQYF	TGTGCCAGCAGCTTAGTCGGGCAGGGGGGCTACGAGCAGTACTTC
TRBV11-3	NA	TRBJ2-7	once	CASSLDTGREQYF	TGTGCCAGCAGCTTAGATACCGGGAGAGAGCAGTACTTC
TRBV11-3	TRBD1	TRBJ2-7	NA	CASSELGQRPYEQYF	TGTGCCAGCAGCGAATTGGGACAGCGACCTTACGAGCAGTACTTC
TRBV7-2	NA	TRBJ2-1	NA	CASSSGTGAYNEQFF	TGTGCCAGCAGCTCCGGGACGGGGGCCTACAATGAGCAGTTCTTC
TRBV6-1	NA	TRBJ2-5	NA	CASSDPGPEETQYF	TGTGCCAGCAGTGACCCAGGGCCAGAAGAGACCCAGTACTTC
TRBV27	TRBD2	TRBJ2-7	NA	CASTWTSDSYEQYF	TGTGCCAGCACCTGGACTAGCGACTCCTACGAGCAGTACTTC
TRBV6-5	TRBD1	TRBJ1-2	NA	CASSYYPTGGYGYTF	TGTGCCAGCAGTTATTATCCGACAGGGGGCTATGGCTACACCTTC
TRBV19	TRBD2	TRBJ2-1	NA	CASRRTSGAYNEQFF	TGTGCCAGTCGGAGAACTAGCGGAGCTTACAATGAGCAGTTCTTC
TRBV29-1	TRBD1	TRBJ2-7	NA	CSVARTGVSYEQYF	TGCAGCGTTGCTAGGACAGGAGTCTCCTACGAGCAGTACTTC
TRBV7-2	NA	TRBJ2-1	NA	CASTWSSYNEQFF	TGTGCCAGCACCTGGAGCTCCTACAATGAGCAGTTCTTC
TRBV7-3	TRBD2	TRBJ2-7	NA	CASSPPSGRPNYEQYF	TGTGCCAGCAGCCCCCCTAGCGGGAGGCCCAACTACGAGCAGTACTTC
TRBV7-8	NA	TRBJ1-2	NA	CASSPGQINYGYTF	TGTGCCAGCAGCCCTGGACAGATTAACTATGGCTACACCTTC
TRBV15	NA	TRBJ2-5	NA	CATSRGRGWETQYF	TGTGCCACCAGCAGGGGCAGGGGTTGGGAGACCCAGTACTTC
TRBV5-6	TRBD2	TRBJ2-7	once	CASSANPGLAGGRRKQYF	TGTGCCAGCAGCGCTAACCCGGGACTAGCGGGAGGTAGGCGTAAGCAGTACTTC
TRBV19	NA	TRBJ1-5	NA	CASSPPTVSNQPQHF	TGTGCCAGTAGTCCCCCGACAGTTAGCAATCAGCCCCAGCATTTT
TRBV13	NA	TRBJ1-2	NA	CASSSGGGTLYGYTF	TGTGCCAGCAGCTCTGGGGGAGGGACGCTCTATGGCTACACCTTC
TRBV29-1	NA	TRBJ1-4	NA	CSSGHKNEKLFF	TGCAGCTCGGGACACAAGAATGAAAAACTGTTTTTT
TRBV9	NA	TRBJ1-4	NA	CASSVVSGEKLFF	TGTGCCAGCAGCGTAGTTTCGGGGGAAAAACTGTTTTTT
TRBV27	TRBD2	TRBJ2-7	NA	CASSPGLGLSYEQYF	TGTGCCAGCAGCCCCGGACTAGGACTCTCCTACGAGCAGTACTTC
TRBV6-4	NA	TRBJ2-1	NA	CASSDSGAVTFNEQFF	TGTGCCAGCAGTGACTCGGGAGCGGTAACTTTCAATGAGCAGTTCTTC